A single TCR beta chain is shown here with its context. Antigen: not known. This sample is part of a study of cytomegalovirus exposure and HLA in healthy donors. Study details: Samples from HLA-typed donors yielded some 85 million unique TCRs in an early data release. General study results and limits: In a later analysis, a genetic analysis reported fewer productive-TCR N-insertions in an Asian-associated ancestry cluster than the cohort average.

Primers for the PCR totalled 60 Vbeta and 13 Jbeta. Using immunoSEQ multiplex PCR, the repertoire was profiled, and TCRdb retains in-frame clones only, with some absent. This table holds around 170,000 clones, 80% found once. CDR1 and CDR2 from the germline V gene are MRHNA and SNTAGT. The V gene lost 11 bases and the J gene lost 4 bases, with 12 bases spanning the gap. This CDR3 has 11 amino acids. V usage is TRBV6-4 and J usage is TRBJ2-7; no firm D call. The source material was PBMCs. This clonotype was obtained from a woman aged 50 to 65 in good health and CMV-seropositive. CDR3: CAPRPEYEQYF. The CDR3 DNA follows: TGTGCCCCCAGGCCGGAATACGAGCAGTACTTC.